Shown below are 23 T cell receptor beta chains from a single sample sequenced in a study of T cells in Graves' hyperthyroidism and ophthalmopathy. The investigators amplified TCR beta CDR3 regions from RNA transcripts. The study used the HTBI primer set for a first-round RT-PCR of the TCR CDR3. TCRdb fed the multiplex PCR reads into MiXCR, producing one record per CDR3 protein. The profile shows roughly 93,000 distinct CDR3 sequences, under 65% of them singletons. Sequenced: blood. These receptors were collected from a woman aged 40 to 49 with Graves' hyperthyroidism.

Comments on this clonotype: The conserved final phenylalanine or tryptophan is absent from the CDR3, which likely points to a read error. It is unclear where the CDR3 begins or ends on the DNA, so no DNA is shown, and the CDR3 is as TCRdb lists it. The genes are TRBV12-3 or TRBV12-4 and TRBJ1-6; the D call in the table, TRBD1, was not verified against the DNA. The CDR3 length equals 8 residues, ends included. The CDR3 loop is CASSLSRG.

This chain connects TRBV20-1 to TRBJ2-5; 8 nucleotides align to TRBD1. Unmatched junction bases numbered 3, after V lost 3 bases and J lost 0 bases. The CDR3 has 14 amino acids. CDR1 DFQATT and CDR2 SNEGSKA come from the germline V gene (reference sequence). The chain's CDR3 is CSARTGAYQETQYF. The CDR3 nucleotides read TGCAGTGCTAGGACAGGGGCCTACCAAGAGACCCAGTACTTC.

The table lists this clonotype with a count of one. The chain uses TRBV12-3 or TRBV12-4 and TRBJ1-5; no definite D call. This CDR3 has 12 residues. V lost 4 bases and J 11 bases, leaving 12 bases between the germline ends. The CDR3 loop is CASSWSGQTQHF. CDR3 nucleotides: TGTGCCAGCAGTTGGTCCGGCCAGACCCAGCATTTT.

This sequence joins TRBV5-1 and TRBJ1-2; TRBD1 might be the D (5 bases). The CDR3 is made up of 16 amino acids. Germline CDR1 and CDR2: SGHRS and YFSETQ. Trimming stripped 4 bases from V and 3 bases from J, with 19 bases between. The CDR3 here is CASSQASWAGDYGYTF. The CDR3 nucleotides are TGCGCCAGCAGCCAAGCCTCTTGGGCGGGGGACTATGGCTACACCTTC.

This clonotype was seen a single time. No DNA is shown, since the ends of the CDR3 on it are uncertain; the CDR3 is the one TCRdb lists. The chain recombines TRBV10-3 with TRBJ1-6; TRBD1 is the table's D call, not checked against the DNA. Inclusive of both ends, the CDR3 amounts to 17 amino acids. Germline V CDR1 and CDR2: ENHRY, SYGVKD. CDR3 in amino acids: CAICSAKGGQGYSPLHF.

This clonotype was counted at least ten times. The chain joins TRBV20-1 to TRBJ2-5, with a weak D call TRBD2 (6 bases). CDR3 length: 11 residues. Germline values: CDR1 DFQATT, CDR2 SNEGSKA (reference sequence). V dropped 6 bases and J dropped 10 bases, with 15 bases sitting between them. The CDR3 sequence is CSASDGGDQYF. In nucleotides, the CDR3 is TGCAGTGCCTCGGACGGAGGGGACCAGTACTTC.

Remarks on this clonotype: Relative to the germline gene, one junction end is altered; a read error may explain this. The J gene is TRBJ2-2, the V gene TRBV20-1; the match to TRBD2 covers 7 bases. The V gene's germline CDR1 is DFQATT and CDR2 SNEGSKA (reference sequence). CDR3 length equals 14 residues. The CDR3: CSARVGGSTGELSW. The CDR3, as DNA: TGCAGTGCTAGAGTCGGCGGGAGCACCGGGGAGCTGTCTTGG.

This clonotype was counted ten times or more. The chain is built from TRBV10-3 and TRBJ1-3, with TRBD1 matching over 11 bases. The length of the CDR3 is 15 residues. Germline values: CDR1 ENHRY, CDR2 SYGVKD. With 4 bases clipped from V and 7 bases from J, the junction kept 6 bases outside the gene matches. CDR3: CAISAPGTGGNTIYF. The CDR3 DNA is TGTGCCATCAGTGCCCCCGGGACAGGGGGTAACACCATATATTTT.

As to this clonotype: A much bigger clone sits one base away, suggesting this may be a read error. This chain uses TRBV20-1 with TRBJ2-7; 10 nucleotides align to TRBD1. With V trimmed by 5 bases and J by 6 bases, 13 bases remained unmatched. The CDR3 consists of 15 residues. Germline CDR1 and CDR2: DFQATT and SNEGSKA (reference sequence). The CDR3 DNA follows: TGCAGTGCTTTAGCTTCCGGGACAGGGGCCTTCGAGCAGTACTTC. Translation gives CSALASGTGAFEQYF.

The CDR3 bases are TGTGCCAGCAACGCTAAGGACTTGGGGGTTCCAGGCGAAAAACTGTTTTTT. Its protein is CASNAKDLGVPGEKLFF. The chain couples TRBV6-1 to TRBJ1-4; a possible D gene is TRBD1 (5 bases). Germline CDR1 MNHNS, CDR2 SASEGT. Trimming left V 7 bases short and J 8 bases short, with 26 bases between. The CDR3 consists of 17 residues.

This clonotype was counted at least ten times. V gene TRBV7-8 combines with J gene TRBJ1-2, with 9 positions matching TRBD1. The CDR3 is made up of 15 amino acids. Germline CDR1 is SGHVS and CDR2 is FQNEAQ. The ends lost 0 bases at V and 6 bases at J; junction bases unmatched: 5. The CDR3 DNA sequence: TGTGCCAGCAGCTTAGCCGGACAGGGGCGGGATGGCTACACCTTC. Translated, it gives CASSLAGQGRDGYTF.

The V call is TRBV12-3 or TRBV12-4, the J call TRBJ1-4, with D unresolved. Deletions cut 5 bases from V and 8 bases from J, with 15 bases between. This CDR3 comprises 14 residues. This chain's CDR3 is CASSSGIPYEKLFF. The DNA for the CDR3 is TGTGCCAGCAGTAGCGGGATCCCCTACGAAAAACTGTTTTTT.

This clonotype was recorded only once. The rearrangement uses TRBV7-9 and TRBJ1-1; 10 positions agree with TRBD1. J was trimmed by 7 bases and V by 6 bases; bases with no gene match: 5. Germline CDR1 and CDR2: SEHNR and FQNEAQ (reference sequence). The CDR3 runs 13 residues. CDR3 bases: TGTGCCAGCAGAAGACAGGGGGCGGGTGAAGCTTTCTTT. Protein product: CASRRQGAGEAFF.

This clonotype was seen repeatedly, ten times or more. The rearrangement joins TRBV7-2 to TRBJ2-2; D gene unclear. Germline CDR1 reads SGHTA; CDR2 reads FQGNSA. Trimming pared 3 bases from V and 4 bases from J, leaving 6 bases between. This CDR3 comprises 13 residues. In DNA, the CDR3 is TGTGCCAGCAGCTTCTCGCGCACCGGGGAGCTGTTTTTT. Encoded protein: CASSFSRTGELFF.

The chain is built from TRBV7-2 and TRBJ1-1; 10 nucleotides align to TRBD1. This CDR3 has 14 amino acids. The germline V gene has CDR1 SGHTA and CDR2 FQGNSA. Germline trimming cut 7 bases from V and 8 bases from J; bases unmatched to any gene: 10. The CDR3 sequence is CASTHRGTGDEAFF. CDR3 nucleotides: TGTGCCAGCACACACCGCGGGACAGGGGACGAAGCTTTCTTT.

This clonotype was seen at least ten times. The J gene is TRBJ2-7, the V gene TRBV19; TRBD2 might be the D (5 bases). Per germline, CDR1 LNHDA and CDR2 SQIVND (reference sequence). The length of the CDR3 is 11 residues. V was shortened by 5 bases and J by 7 bases, with 9 bases between the two germline ends. In DNA, the CDR3 is TGTGCCAGTAGTCCGGGATGGGAGCAGTACTTC. It is translated as CASSPGWEQYF.

The CDR3 nucleotides are TGTGCCAGCAGCTCCTGGCTCTCTGGGGCCAACGTCCTGACTTTC. It encodes CASSSWLSGANVLTF. The chain uses TRBV6-1 and TRBJ2-6; no reliable D call. CDR3 length equals 15 residues. CDR1 is MNHNS and CDR2 is SASEGT in the germline V gene. V lost 6 bases to trimming and J lost 0 bases, with 9 bases between them.

The V call is TRBV24-1, the J call TRBJ1-1; D is perhaps TRBD1 (5 bases). V was pared by 0 bases and J by 5 bases, with 9 bases between. CDR3 length: 14 amino acids. Germline V gene data show CDR1 as KGHDR and CDR2 as SFDVKD. CDR3 nucleotide sequence: TGTGCCACCAGTGATTTGTGGGGGTTGACTGAAGCTTTCTTT. This translates into CATSDLWGLTEAFF.

CDR3 residues: CASSFALAGTDEQYF. CDR3 nucleotide sequence: TGCGCCAGCAGCTTTGCACTAGCGGGAACCGACGAGCAGTACTTC. The rearrangement joins TRBV5-1 to TRBJ2-7; 10 nucleotides line up with TRBD2. The CDR3 spans 15 residues. J gave up 5 bases and V 2 bases, and 7 bases lay outside the gene matches. Germline CDR1 is SGHRS and CDR2 is YFSETQ.

The V and J genes are TRBV2 and TRBJ2-3; D is possibly TRBD1 (5 bases). Trimming removed 5 bases at V and 1 base at J, with 10 bases between. The CDR3 has 14 residues. CDR1 is SNHLY, CDR2 FYNNEI, per germline. The CDR3 DNA follows: TGTGCCAGCAGTTCTGAAGGGGGCACAGATACGCAGTATTTT. Encoded protein: CASSSEGGTDTQYF.

This clonotype has at least ten counts. The chain uses TRBV7-9 and TRBJ1-6; 8 bases map to TRBD1. The trim removed 5 bases at V and 10 bases at J, leaving 7 bases unmatched. Germline CDR1 and CDR2: SEHNR and FQNEAQ (reference sequence). CDR3 size: 14 residues. CDR3 DNA sequence: TGTGCCAGCAGCCAGGACAGGGTGGGATCACCCCTCCACTTT. Its translation is CASSQDRVGSPLHF.

The V and J genes are TRBV9 and TRBJ1-2, with D possibly matching TRBD1 (5 bases). CDR1 SGDLS and CDR2 YYNGEE come from the germline V gene. The CDR3 loop spans 11 amino acids. Trimming took 5 bases from V and 5 from J, leaving 7 bases between them. CDR3 sequence (DNA): TGTGCCAGCAGGGGGGATTATGGCTACACCTTC. This encodes CASRGDYGYTF.

The table lists this clonotype with many counts. The V gene is TRBV20-1, the J gene TRBJ1-1; no definite D call. The V and J ends lost 6 bases and 1 base respectively, with 9 bases between them. The germline gives CDR1 DFQATT, CDR2 SNEGSKA (reference sequence). CDR3 size: 12 residues. The CDR3 DNA reads as TGCAGTGCCCCACGGGGGAACACTGAAGCTTTCTTT. The encoded protein is CSAPRGNTEAFF.